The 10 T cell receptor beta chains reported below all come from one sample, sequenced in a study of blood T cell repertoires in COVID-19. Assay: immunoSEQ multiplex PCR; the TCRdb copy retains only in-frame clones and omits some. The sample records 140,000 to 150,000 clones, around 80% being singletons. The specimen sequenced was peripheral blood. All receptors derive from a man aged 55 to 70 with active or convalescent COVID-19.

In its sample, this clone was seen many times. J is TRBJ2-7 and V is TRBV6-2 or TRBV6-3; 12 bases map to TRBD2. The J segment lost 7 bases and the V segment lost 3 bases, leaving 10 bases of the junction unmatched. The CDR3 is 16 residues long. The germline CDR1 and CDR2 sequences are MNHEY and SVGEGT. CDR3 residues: CASSYLAGGPLDEQYF. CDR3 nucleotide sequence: TGTGCCAGCAGTTATCTAGCGGGAGGGCCTTTGGATGAGCAGTACTTC.

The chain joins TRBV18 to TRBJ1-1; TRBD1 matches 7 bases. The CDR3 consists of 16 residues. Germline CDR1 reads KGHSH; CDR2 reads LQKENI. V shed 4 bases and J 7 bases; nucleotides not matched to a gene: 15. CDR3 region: CASSRTGSATPFEAFF. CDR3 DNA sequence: TGTGCCAGCTCACGGACAGGTAGTGCCACGCCATTTGAAGCTTTCTTT. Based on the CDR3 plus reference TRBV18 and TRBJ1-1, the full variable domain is NAGVMQNPRHLVRRRGQEARLRCSPMKGHSHVYWYRQLPEEGLKFMVYLQKENIIDESGMPKERFSAEFPKEGPSILRIQQVVRGDSAAYFCASSRTGSATPFEAFFGQGTRLTVV.

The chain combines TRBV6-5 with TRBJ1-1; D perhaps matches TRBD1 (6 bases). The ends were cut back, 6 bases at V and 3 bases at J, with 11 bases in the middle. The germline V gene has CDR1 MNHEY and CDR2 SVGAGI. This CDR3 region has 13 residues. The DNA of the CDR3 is TGTGCCAGCAGGAGACAGGTGGACACTGAAGCTTTCTTT. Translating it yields CASRRQVDTEAFF.

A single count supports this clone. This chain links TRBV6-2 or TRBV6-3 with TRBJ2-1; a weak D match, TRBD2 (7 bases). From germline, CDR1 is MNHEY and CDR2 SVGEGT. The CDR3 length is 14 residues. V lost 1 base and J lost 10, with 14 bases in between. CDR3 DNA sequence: TGTGCCAGCAGTTACTTTGGAGGGGGGGGAGAGCAGTTCTTC. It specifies CASSYFGGGGEQFF.

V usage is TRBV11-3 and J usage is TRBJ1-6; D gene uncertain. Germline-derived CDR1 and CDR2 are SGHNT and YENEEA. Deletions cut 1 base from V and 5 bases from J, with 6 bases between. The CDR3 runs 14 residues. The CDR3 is CASSLGRNNSPLHF. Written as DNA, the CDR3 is TGTGCCAGCAGCTTAGGGCGGAATAATTCACCCCTCCACTTT.

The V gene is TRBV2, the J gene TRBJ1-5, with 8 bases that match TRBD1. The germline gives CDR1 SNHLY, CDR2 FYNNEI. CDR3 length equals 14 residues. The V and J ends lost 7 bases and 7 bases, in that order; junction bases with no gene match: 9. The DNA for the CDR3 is TGTGCCAGCACCCAGGACAGGGTAGGCCAGCCCCAGCATTTT. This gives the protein CASTQDRVGQPQHF.

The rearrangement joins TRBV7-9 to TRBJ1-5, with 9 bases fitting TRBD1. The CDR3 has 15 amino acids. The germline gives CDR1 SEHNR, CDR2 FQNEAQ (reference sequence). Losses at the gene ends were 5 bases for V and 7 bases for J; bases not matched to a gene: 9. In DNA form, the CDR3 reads TGTGCCAGCAGCCCTGGGACAGGGAGGTACCAGCCCCAGCATTTT. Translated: CASSPGTGRYQPQHF.

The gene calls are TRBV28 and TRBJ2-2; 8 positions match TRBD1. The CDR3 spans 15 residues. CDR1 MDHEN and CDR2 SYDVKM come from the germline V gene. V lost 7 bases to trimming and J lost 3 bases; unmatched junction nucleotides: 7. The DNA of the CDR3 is TGTGCCAGCACCCTGCCCAGGGGGCACACCGGGGAGCTGTTTTTT. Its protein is CASTLPRGHTGELFF.

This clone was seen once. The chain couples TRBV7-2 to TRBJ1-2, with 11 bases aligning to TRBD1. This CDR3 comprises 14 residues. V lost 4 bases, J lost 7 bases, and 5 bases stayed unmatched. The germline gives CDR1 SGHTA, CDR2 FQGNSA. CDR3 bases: TGTGCCAGCAGCTCGGACAGGGGGCAGGGTGGCTACACCTTC. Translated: CASSSDRGQGGYTF.

The CDR3 protein is CAWSAREVYGYTF. The DNA for the CDR3 is TGTGCCTGGAGTGCCAGGGAAGTCTATGGCTACACCTTC. The rearrangement links TRBV30 to TRBJ1-2, with D possibly being TRBD1 (5 bases). Trimming pared 1 base from V and 4 bases from J, leaving 10 bases between. Looked up from germline, CDR1 is GTSNPN and CDR2 is SVGIG (reference sequence). The CDR3 runs to 13 residues.